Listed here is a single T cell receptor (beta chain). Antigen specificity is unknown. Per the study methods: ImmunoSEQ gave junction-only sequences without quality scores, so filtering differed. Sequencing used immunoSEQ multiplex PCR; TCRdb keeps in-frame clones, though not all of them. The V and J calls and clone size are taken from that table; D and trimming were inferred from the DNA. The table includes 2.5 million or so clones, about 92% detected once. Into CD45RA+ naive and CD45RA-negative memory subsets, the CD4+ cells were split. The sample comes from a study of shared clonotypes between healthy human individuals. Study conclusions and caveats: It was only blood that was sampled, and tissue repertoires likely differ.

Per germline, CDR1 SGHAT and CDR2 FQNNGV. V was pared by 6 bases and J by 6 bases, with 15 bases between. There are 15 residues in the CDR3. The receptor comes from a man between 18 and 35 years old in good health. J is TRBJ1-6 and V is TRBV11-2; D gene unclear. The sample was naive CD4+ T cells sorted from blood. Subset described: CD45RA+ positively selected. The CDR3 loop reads CASRLPGRLNSPLHF. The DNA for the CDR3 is TGTGCCAGCAGGTTGCCCGGACGTCTTAATTCACCCCTCCACTTT.